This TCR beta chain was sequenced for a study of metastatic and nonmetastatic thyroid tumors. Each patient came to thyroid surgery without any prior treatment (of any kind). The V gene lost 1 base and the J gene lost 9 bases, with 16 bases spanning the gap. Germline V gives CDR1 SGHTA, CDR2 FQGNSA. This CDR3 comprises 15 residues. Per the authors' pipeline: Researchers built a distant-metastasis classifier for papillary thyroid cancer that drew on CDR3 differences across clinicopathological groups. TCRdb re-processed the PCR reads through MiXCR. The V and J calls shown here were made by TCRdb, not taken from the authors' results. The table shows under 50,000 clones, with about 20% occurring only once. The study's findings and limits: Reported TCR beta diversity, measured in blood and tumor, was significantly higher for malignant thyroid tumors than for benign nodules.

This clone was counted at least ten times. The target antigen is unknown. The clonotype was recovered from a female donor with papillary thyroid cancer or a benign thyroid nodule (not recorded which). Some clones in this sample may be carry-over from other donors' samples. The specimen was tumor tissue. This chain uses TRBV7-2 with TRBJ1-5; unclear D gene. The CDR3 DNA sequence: TGTGCCAGCAGCTTAGATCCGGCGCCGATCCGGCCCCAGCATTTT. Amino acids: CASSLDPAPIRPQHF.